A single sample gave rise to the 7 T cell receptor beta chains below, sequenced in a study of T cell changes during pregnancy in multiple sclerosis. The protocol was immunoSEQ multiplex PCR, while the TCRdb copy is restricted to in-frame clones and leaves out a portion. The sample records 78,000 or so clones, just over 90% being singletons. The specimen was CD4+ T cells from peripheral blood mononuclear cells, collected before pregnancy. Source of these receptors: a female donor with multiple sclerosis, enrolled in a pregnancy study.

The chain has TRBV28 and TRBJ2-7, with 7 bases identical to TRBD2. This CDR3 contains 15 residues. J gave up 2 bases and V 6 bases, and 10 bases lay outside the gene matches. Germline-derived CDR1 and CDR2 are MDHEN and SYDVKM. CDR3 nucleotides: TGTGCCAGCAGATGGGGCCTCAGCGGGGCCTACGAGCAGTACTTC. It specifies CASRWGLSGAYEQYF.

The genes are TRBV7-8 and TRBJ2-4; a possible D gene is TRBD1 (5 bases). Germline V gives CDR1 SGHVS, CDR2 FQNEAQ. The V end was cut by 0 bases, the J end by 10 bases, with 7 bases between. The CDR3 length is 12 residues. The CDR3 here is CASSLAGRIQYF. The DNA of the CDR3 is TGTGCCAGCAGCTTAGCGGGGCGGATTCAGTACTTC.

The rearrangement uses TRBV7-9 and TRBJ2-5, with D unresolved. Trimming cost V 4 bases and J 0 bases, with 9 bases left between them. CDR3 length equals 14 residues. Germline V gives CDR1 SEHNR, CDR2 FQNEAQ (reference sequence). CDR3 sequence: CASSSQQYQETQYF. The CDR3 DNA follows: TGTGCCAGCAGCTCCCAACAGTACCAAGAGACCCAGTACTTC.

J is TRBJ2-7 and V is TRBV27; TRBD2 aligns across 12 bases. Germline-derived CDR1 and CDR2 are MNHEY and SMNVEV (reference sequence). The CDR3 has 18 amino acids. J was trimmed by 0 bases and V by 5 bases; bases with no gene match: 11. In DNA, the CDR3 is TGTGCCAGCAGTATCCACCCTCCGACTAGCGGGAGCTCCTACGAGCAGTACTTC. It yields the protein CASSIHPPTSGSSYEQYF.

The rearrangement joins TRBV6-1 to TRBJ2-7, with TRBD2 matching 8 bases. The CDR3 has 14 residues. With 6 bases clipped from V and 0 bases from J, the junction kept 4 bases outside the gene matches. CDR1 is MNHNS and CDR2 is SASEGT in the germline V gene. As DNA, the CDR3 is TGTGCCAGCAGACCCAGCGGGGGCTCCTACGAGCAGTACTTC. Translating it yields CASRPSGGSYEQYF.

The chain employs TRBV7-6 and TRBJ2-2; D possibly corresponds to TRBD2 (6 bases). V was clipped by 5 bases and J by 5 bases, with 12 bases between them. There are 14 residues in the CDR3. Looked up from germline, CDR1 is SGHVS and CDR2 is FNYEAQ. CDR3 sequence (DNA): TGTGCCAGCAGCCCTCTCGGGGGAACCGGGGAGCTGTTTTTT. It translates to CASSPLGGTGELFF.

This clone was found once. V gene TRBV18 combines with J gene TRBJ1-1, with TRBD1 matching over 9 bases. This CDR3 is built from 16 residues. Germline values: CDR1 KGHSH, CDR2 LQKENI. V lost 3 bases and J lost 1; bases outside the gene matches: 6. Written as DNA, the CDR3 is TGTGCCAGCTCACCCCTCGGGACAGGGTCGAACACTGAAGCTTTCTTT. Amino acid sequence: CASSPLGTGSNTEAFF.